This TCR beta chain is from a study of T cell clonotyping in hematopoietic cell transplantation. The germline V gene encodes CDR1 SGDLS and CDR2 YYNGEE. The CDR3 is 15 amino acids. The V gene lost 3 bases and the J gene lost 1 base, with 13 bases spanning the gap. Data came from immunoSEQ multiplex PCR; TCRdb stores just in-frame clones and leaves some out. This table holds about 16,000 clones, more than 75% found once. This TCR was recovered from a male patient between 60 and 69 years old who had an allogeneic stem cell transplant from a related donor, so the T cells may come from the graft donor. Some clones in this sample may be carry-over from other donors' samples. Here the sequenced sample was PBMCs, taken 100 days after allogeneic stem cell transplant. The chain uses TRBV9 and TRBJ1-1; a possible D gene is TRBD1 (6 bases). The CDR3 DNA follows: TGTGCCAGCAGCGCTAGGGGGGGAAGGAACACTGAAGCTTTCTTT. Its translation is CASSARGGRNTEAFF.